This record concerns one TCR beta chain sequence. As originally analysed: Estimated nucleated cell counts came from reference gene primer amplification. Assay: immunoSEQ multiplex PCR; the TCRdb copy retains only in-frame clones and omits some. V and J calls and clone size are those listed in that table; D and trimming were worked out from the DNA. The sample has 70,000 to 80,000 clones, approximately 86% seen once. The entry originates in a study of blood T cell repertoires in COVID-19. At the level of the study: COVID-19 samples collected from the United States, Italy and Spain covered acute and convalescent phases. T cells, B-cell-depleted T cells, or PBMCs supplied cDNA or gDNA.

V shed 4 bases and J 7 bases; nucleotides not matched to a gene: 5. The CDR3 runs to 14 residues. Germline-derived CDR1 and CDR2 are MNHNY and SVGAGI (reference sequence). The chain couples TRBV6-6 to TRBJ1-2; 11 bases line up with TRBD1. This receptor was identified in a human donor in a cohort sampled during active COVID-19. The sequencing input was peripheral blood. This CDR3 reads CASSFGQGARGYTF. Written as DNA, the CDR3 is TGTGCCAGCAGTTTTGGACAGGGGGCGCGTGGCTACACCTTC.